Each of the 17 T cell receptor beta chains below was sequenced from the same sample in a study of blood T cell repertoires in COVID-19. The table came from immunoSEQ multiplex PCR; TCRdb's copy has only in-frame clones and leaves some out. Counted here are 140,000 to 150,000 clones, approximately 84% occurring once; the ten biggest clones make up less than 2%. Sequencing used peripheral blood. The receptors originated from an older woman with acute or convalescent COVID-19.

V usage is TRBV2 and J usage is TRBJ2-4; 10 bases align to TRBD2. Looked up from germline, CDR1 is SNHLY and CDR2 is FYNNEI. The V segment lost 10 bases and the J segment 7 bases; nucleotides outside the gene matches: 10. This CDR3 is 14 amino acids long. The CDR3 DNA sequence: TGTGCCATTCTTATAAGCGGGAGGGTGAACATTCAGTACTTC. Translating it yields CAILISGRVNIQYF. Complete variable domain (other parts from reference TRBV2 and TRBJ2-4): EPEVTQTPSHQVTQMGQEVILRCVPISNHLYFYWYRQILGQKVEFLVSFYNNEISEKSEIFDDQFSVERPDGSNFTLKIRSTKLEDSAMYFCAILISGRVNIQYFGAGTRLSVL.

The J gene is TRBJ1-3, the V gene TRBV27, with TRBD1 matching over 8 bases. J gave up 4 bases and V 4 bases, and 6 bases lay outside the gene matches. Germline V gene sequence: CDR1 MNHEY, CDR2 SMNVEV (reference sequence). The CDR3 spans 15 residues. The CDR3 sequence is CASSSQGARGNTIYF. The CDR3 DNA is TGTGCCAGCAGTTCCCAGGGGGCGCGGGGAAACACCATATATTTT.

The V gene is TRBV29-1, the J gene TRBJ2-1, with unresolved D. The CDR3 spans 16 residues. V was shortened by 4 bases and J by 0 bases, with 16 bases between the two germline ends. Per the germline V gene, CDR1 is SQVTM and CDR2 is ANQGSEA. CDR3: CSVGGSLSSSYNEQFF. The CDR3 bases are TGCAGCGTTGGTGGCTCCCTTTCTAGCTCCTACAATGAGCAGTTCTTC.

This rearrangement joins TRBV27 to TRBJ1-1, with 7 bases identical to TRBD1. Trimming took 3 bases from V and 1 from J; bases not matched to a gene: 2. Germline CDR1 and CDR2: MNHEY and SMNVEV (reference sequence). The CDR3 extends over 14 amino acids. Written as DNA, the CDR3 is TGTGCCAGCAGTTTCCGACAGGGGAACACTGAAGCTTTCTTT. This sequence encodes CASSFRQGNTEAFF.

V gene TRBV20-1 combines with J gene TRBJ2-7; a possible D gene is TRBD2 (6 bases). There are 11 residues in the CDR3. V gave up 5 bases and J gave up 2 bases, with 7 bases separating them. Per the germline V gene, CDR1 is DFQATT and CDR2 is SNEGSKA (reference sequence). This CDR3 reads CSAGEAYEQYF. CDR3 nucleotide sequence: TGCAGTGCTGGGGAGGCCTACGAGCAGTACTTC.

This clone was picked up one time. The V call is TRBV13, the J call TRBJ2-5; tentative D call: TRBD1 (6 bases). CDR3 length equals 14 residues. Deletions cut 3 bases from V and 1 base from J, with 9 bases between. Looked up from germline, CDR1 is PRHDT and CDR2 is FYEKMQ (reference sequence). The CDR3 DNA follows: TGTGCCAGCAGCTTCGGGACACCCCAAGAGACCCAGTACTTC. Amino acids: CASSFGTPQETQYF.

CDR3 DNA sequence: TGTGCCAGCAGTCCCCCGAGCTCCTATAATTCACCCCTCCACTTT. This gives the protein CASSPPSSYNSPLHF. This chain connects TRBV27 to TRBJ1-6; no clear D gene. V gave up 5 bases and J gave up 0 bases, with 8 bases separating them. Germline CDR1 reads MNHEY; CDR2 reads SMNVEV (reference sequence). The CDR3 spans 15 residues.

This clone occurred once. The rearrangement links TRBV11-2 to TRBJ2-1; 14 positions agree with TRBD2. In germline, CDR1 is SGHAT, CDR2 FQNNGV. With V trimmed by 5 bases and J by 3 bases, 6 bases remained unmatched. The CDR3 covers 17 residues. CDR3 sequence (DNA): TGTGCCAGCAGCGCTCGGACTAGCGGGAGGCTCTACAATGAGCAGTTCTTC. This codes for CASSARTSGRLYNEQFF.

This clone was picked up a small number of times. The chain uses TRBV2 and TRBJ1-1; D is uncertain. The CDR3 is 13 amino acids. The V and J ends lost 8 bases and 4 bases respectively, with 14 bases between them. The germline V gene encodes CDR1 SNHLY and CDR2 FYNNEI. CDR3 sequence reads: CASLGEGPTEAFF. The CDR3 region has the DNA TGTGCCAGCCTCGGGGAGGGCCCCACTGAAGCTTTCTTT. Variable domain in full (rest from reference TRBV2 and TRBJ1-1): EPEVTQTPSHQVTQMGQEVILRCVPISNHLYFYWYRQILGQKVEFLVSFYNNEISEKSEIFDDQFSVERPDGSNFTLKIRSTKLEDSAMYFCASLGEGPTEAFFGQGTRLTVV.

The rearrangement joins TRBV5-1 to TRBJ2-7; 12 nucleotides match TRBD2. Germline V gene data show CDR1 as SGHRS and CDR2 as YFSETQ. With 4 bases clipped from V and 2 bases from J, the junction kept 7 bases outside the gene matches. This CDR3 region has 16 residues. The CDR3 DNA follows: TGCGCCAGCAGCCTACCGACTAGCGGGAGTACCTACGAGCAGTACTTC. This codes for CASSLPTSGSTYEQYF. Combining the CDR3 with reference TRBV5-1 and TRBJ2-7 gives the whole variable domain KAGVTQTPRYLIKTRGQQVTLSCSPISGHRSVSWYQQTPGQGLQFLFEYFSETQRNKGNFPGRFSGRQFSNSRSEMNVSTLELGDSALYLCASSLPTSGSTYEQYFGPGTRLTVT.

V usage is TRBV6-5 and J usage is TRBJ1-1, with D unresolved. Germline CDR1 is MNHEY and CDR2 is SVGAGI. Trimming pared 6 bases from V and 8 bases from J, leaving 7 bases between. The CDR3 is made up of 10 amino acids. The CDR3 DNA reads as TGTGCCAGCAGAGCAGGAGAAGCTTTCTTT. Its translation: CASRAGEAFF.

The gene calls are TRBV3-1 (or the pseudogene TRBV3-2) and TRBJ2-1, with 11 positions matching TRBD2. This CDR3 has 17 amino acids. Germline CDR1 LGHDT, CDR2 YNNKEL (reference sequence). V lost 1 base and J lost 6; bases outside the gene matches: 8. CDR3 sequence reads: CASSQVAGGPGINEQFF. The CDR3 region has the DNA TGTGCCAGCAGCCAAGTAGCGGGAGGGCCGGGAATCAATGAGCAGTTCTTC.

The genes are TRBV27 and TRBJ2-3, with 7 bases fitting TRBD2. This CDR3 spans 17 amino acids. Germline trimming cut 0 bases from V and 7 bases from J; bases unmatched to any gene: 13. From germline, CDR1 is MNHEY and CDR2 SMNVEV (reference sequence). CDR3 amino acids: CASSLSERTRVPYTQYF. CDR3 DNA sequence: TGTGCCAGCAGTTTATCGGAACGGACTAGGGTCCCTTATACGCAGTATTTT.

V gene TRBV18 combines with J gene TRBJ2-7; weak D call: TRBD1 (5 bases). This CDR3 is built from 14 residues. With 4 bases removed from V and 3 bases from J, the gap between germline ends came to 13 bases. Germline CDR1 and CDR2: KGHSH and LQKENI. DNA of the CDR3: TGTGCCAGCTCACGGGCAGGGCGCGACTACGAGCAGTACTTC. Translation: CASSRAGRDYEQYF.

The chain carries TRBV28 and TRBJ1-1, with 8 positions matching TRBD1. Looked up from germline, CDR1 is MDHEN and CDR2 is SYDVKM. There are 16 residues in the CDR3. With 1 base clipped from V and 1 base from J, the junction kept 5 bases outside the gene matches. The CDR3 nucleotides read TGTGCCAGCAGTTTATCGGACAGGGTTTCGAACACTGAAGCTTTCTTT. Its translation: CASSLSDRVSNTEAFF.

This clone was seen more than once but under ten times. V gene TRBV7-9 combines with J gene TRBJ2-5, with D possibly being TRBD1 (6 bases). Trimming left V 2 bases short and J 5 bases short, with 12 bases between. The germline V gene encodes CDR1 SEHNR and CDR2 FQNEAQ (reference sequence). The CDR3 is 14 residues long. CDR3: CASSLSLQGETQYF. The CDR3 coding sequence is TGTGCCAGCAGCTTATCCCTCCAGGGGGAGACCCAGTACTTC. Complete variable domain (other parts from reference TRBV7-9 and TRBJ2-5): DTGVSQNPRHKITKRGQNVTFRCDPISEHNRLYWYRQTLGQGPEFLTYFQNEAQLEKSRLLSDRFSAERPKGSFSTLEIQRTEQGDSAMYLCASSLSLQGETQYFGPGTRLLVL.

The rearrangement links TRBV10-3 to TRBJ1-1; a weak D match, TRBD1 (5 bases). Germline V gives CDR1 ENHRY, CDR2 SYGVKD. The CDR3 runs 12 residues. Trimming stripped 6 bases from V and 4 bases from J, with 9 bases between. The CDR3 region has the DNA TGTGCCATCAGCGGGACTCCCACTGAAGCTTTCTTT. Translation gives CAISGTPTEAFF.